This T cell receptor beta chain was recovered during a study of STAT5B mutations in CD4+ large granular lymphocyte leukemia. Study information: The CDR3 'QG' motif was associated with a particular HLA allele among healthy donors.

Original processing methods: A productive frequency of 2.59 x 10-5 was the lowest detectable. Sequencing was performed with immunoSEQ multiplex PCR; in TCRdb, only in-frame clones are kept and a portion is missing. Clone size and the V and J calls come from that table; the DNA yielded D and trimming. The sample carries 20,000 to 25,000 clones, roughly 82% recorded once. Overall study findings and caveats: Data were not HLA-matched across samples. No patients shared main leukemic clonotypes, though about 25% appeared at low frequency elsewhere.

The CDR3 length is 15 residues. The germline V and J ends were trimmed by 4 bases and 0 bases, with 12 bases remaining between them. In germline, CDR1 is SNHLY, CDR2 FYNNEI. In the case of this clone: Its target is unknown.

V and J are TRBV2 and TRBJ1-1; D might be TRBD1 (5 bases). The TCR comes from a human donor in good health. The sequencing sample was made of CD4+ T cells from blood buffy coats. Here the CDR3 DNA reads TGTGCCAGCAGTGGGGGGGGGACGCTGAACACTGAAGCTTTCTTT. Its translation is CASSGGGTLNTEAFF.